The 21 T cell receptor beta chains presented below share a single source sample, sequenced in a study of blood T cell repertoires in COVID-19. Sequenced by immunoSEQ multiplex PCR; TCRdb stores in-frame clones only, minus some. Among 65,000 to 85,000 clones listed, around nine tenths were seen once. Sequenced input: peripheral blood. These TCRs come from a human donor in a cohort sampled during active COVID-19.

The genes are TRBV11-2 and TRBJ2-7, with 11 nucleotides matching TRBD2. V shed 5 bases and J 3 bases; nucleotides not matched to a gene: 12. The CDR3 length is 17 residues. Germline V gene sequence: CDR1 SGHAT, CDR2 FQNNGV. The CDR3: CASSPFLAGGIRYEQYF. For the CDR3, the DNA is TGTGCCAGCAGCCCGTTTTTAGCGGGGGGGATTCGCTACGAGCAGTACTTC.

CDR3 sequence: CASSLARGQPQHF. The CDR3 DNA sequence: TGTGCCAGCAGCTTAGCCCGGGGTCAGCCCCAGCATTTT. The V and J genes are TRBV7-6 and TRBJ1-5; D ambiguous. Germline lookup yields CDR1 SGHVS and CDR2 FNYEAQ. Trimming stripped 0 bases from V and 6 bases from J, with 6 bases between. CDR3 size: 13 residues.

The chain uses TRBV27 and TRBJ1-2; a possible D gene is TRBD1 (5 bases). Germline V gene lookup returns CDR1 MNHEY and CDR2 SMNVEV (reference sequence). CDR3 length: 15 amino acids. V was pared by 4 bases and J by 1 base, with 13 bases between. The CDR3 is CASSSTPGLNYGYTF. CDR3 bases: TGTGCCAGCAGTTCAACTCCGGGACTTAACTATGGCTACACCTTC.

The CDR3 loop reads CASSIGLDDEQYF. CDR3 nucleotides: TGTGCCAGCTCAATCGGACTGGATGACGAGCAGTACTTC. The chain joins TRBV18 to TRBJ2-7, with a possible D match to TRBD2 (5 bases). This CDR3 region has 13 residues. The germline gives CDR1 KGHSH, CDR2 LQKENI. Trimming removed 5 bases at V and 5 bases at J, with 13 bases between.

The gene calls are TRBV3-1 (or the pseudogene TRBV3-2) and TRBJ1-4; D perhaps matches TRBD1 (5 bases). Trimming removed 1 base from V and 6 bases from J, with 9 bases in between. This CDR3 is built from 14 residues. CDR1 and CDR2 from the germline V gene are LGHDT and YNNKEL (reference sequence). CDR3 sequence (DNA): TGTGCCAGCAGCCAAGTGGGGCGCTATGAAAAACTGTTTTTT. This encodes CASSQVGRYEKLFF.

The chain couples TRBV3-1 (or the pseudogene TRBV3-2) to TRBJ2-2; D is possibly TRBD2 (7 bases). Germline CDR1 LGHDT, CDR2 YNNKEL (reference sequence). This CDR3 is built from 15 residues. V was trimmed by 1 base and J by 6 bases, leaving 12 bases between them. CDR3 residues: CASSQVRGGAGELFF. DNA for the CDR3: TGTGCCAGCAGCCAAGTCCGAGGGGGGGCCGGGGAGCTGTTTTTT.

Here the CDR3 reads CASSQGLYYGYTF. As DNA, the CDR3 is TGTGCCAGCAGCCAGGGGTTATACTATGGCTACACCTTC. V is TRBV7-9 and J is TRBJ1-2; possible D gene TRBD1, 6 bases. V was pared by 5 bases and J by 3 bases, with 10 bases between. The CDR3 is 13 residues long. CDR1 SEHNR and CDR2 FQNEAQ come from the germline V gene (reference sequence).

V is TRBV6-2 or TRBV6-3 and J is TRBJ1-5; TRBD1 aligns across 7 bases. This CDR3 is 13 amino acids long. The ends lost 6 bases at V and 11 bases at J; junction bases unmatched: 10. CDR1 MNHEY and CDR2 SVGEGT come from the germline V gene. The DNA of the CDR3 is TGTGCCAGCAGCCTAACAGGGGCTTCGGCCCAGCATTTT. This sequence encodes CASSLTGASAQHF.

V is TRBV7-6 and J is TRBJ2-2; tentative D call: TRBD1 (6 bases). CDR1 SGHVS and CDR2 FNYEAQ come from the germline V gene. V was shortened by 8 bases and J by 4 bases, with 20 bases between the two germline ends. The CDR3 spans 16 residues. The CDR3 nucleotides read TGTGCCAGCCGCCTGAGGGGGAATGTTGGCACCGGGGAGCTGTTTTTT. It specifies CASRLRGNVGTGELFF.

The chain is built from TRBV19 and TRBJ2-1; D ambiguous. This CDR3 is 13 amino acids long. Germline V gives CDR1 LNHDA, CDR2 SQIVND (reference sequence). The V and J ends lost 3 bases and 8 bases respectively, with 11 bases between them. CDR3 amino acids: CASSIPGPHEQFF. The CDR3 nucleotides read TGTGCCAGTAGTATCCCGGGTCCGCATGAGCAGTTCTTC.

The V gene is TRBV7-2, the J gene TRBJ1-5, with 7 positions matching TRBD1. J lost 4 bases, V lost 5 bases, and 14 bases had no gene match. This CDR3 region has 17 residues. In germline, CDR1 is SGHTA, CDR2 FQGNSA. CDR3 nucleotides: TGTGCCAGCAGCCCACGACGGGACAGTTCAATAAATCAGCCCCAGCATTTT. Its translation: CASSPRRDSSINQPQHF.

The rearrangement uses TRBV5-5 and TRBJ1-4, with D unclear. CDR3 length equals 15 residues. The germline gives CDR1 SGHKS, CDR2 YYEKEE (reference sequence). V lost 2 bases and J 7 bases, leaving 15 bases between the germline ends. The CDR3 bases are TGTGCCAGCAGCTTTGGGCCTAAGGTTGGTGAAAAACTGTTTTTT. It codes for CASSFGPKVGEKLFF.

The chain recombines TRBV5-1 with TRBJ2-3, with D perhaps TRBD1 (6 bases). Germline V gene sequence: CDR1 SGHRS, CDR2 YFSETQ. The CDR3 has 15 residues. Trimming took off 4 bases at V and 2 bases at J, with 14 bases between the two ends. This CDR3 reads CASSGAGAVTDTQYF. CDR3 in DNA: TGCGCCAGCAGCGGGGCAGGGGCCGTCACAGATACGCAGTATTTT. Variable domain in full (rest from reference TRBV5-1 and TRBJ2-3): KAGVTQTPRYLIKTRGQQVTLSCSPISGHRSVSWYQQTPGQGLQFLFEYFSETQRNKGNFPGRFSGRQFSNSRSEMNVSTLELGDSALYLCASSGAGAVTDTQYFGPGTRLTVL.

The count of this clone is one. The chain has TRBV10-1 and TRBJ2-2, with TRBD2 identical over 7 bases. Germline assignment: CDR1 WNHNN and CDR2 SYGVQD (reference sequence). CDR3 size: 15 residues. V was pared by 4 bases and J by 5 bases, with 7 bases of the junction left unmatched. CDR3 sequence (DNA): TGCGCCAGCAGTGGAAGGGCCGGGGGGACCGGGGAGCTGTTTTTT. Residues: CASSGRAGGTGELFF.

The J gene is TRBJ2-5, the V gene TRBV6-2 or TRBV6-3; 8 nucleotides match TRBD1. Germline CDR1 MNHEY, CDR2 SVGEGT. The V segment lost 2 bases and the J segment 0 bases; nucleotides outside the gene matches: 2. This CDR3 has 15 amino acids. Here the CDR3 reads CASSYTTGDQETQYF. The DNA of the CDR3 is TGTGCCAGCAGTTACACGACAGGGGACCAAGAGACCCAGTACTTC.

The table lists this clone with a count of one. The chain links TRBV5-1 to TRBJ2-3; D ambiguous. The CDR3 extends over 14 amino acids. V was shortened by 0 bases and J by 2 bases, with 7 bases between the two germline ends. Per germline, CDR1 SGHRS and CDR2 YFSETQ. CDR3 sequence (DNA): TGCGCCAGCAGCTTGGGGCCACACACAGATACGCAGTATTTT. Amino acids: CASSLGPHTDTQYF.

This chain joins TRBV7-2 and TRBJ1-2, with 10 nucleotides matching TRBD1. Germline CDR1 is SGHTA and CDR2 is FQGNSA. V dropped 5 bases and J dropped 5; count of bases not matched to a gene: 8. There are 15 residues in the CDR3. CDR3 residues: CASSPGQGLGYGYTF. The CDR3 DNA reads as TGTGCCAGCAGCCCGGGACAGGGGTTAGGATATGGCTACACCTTC.

The CDR3 is CATSDTGANYGYTF. The CDR3 nucleotides read TGTGCCACCAGTGATACGGGGGCTAACTATGGCTACACCTTC. The chain employs TRBV24-1 and TRBJ1-2; weak D call: TRBD1 (5 bases). Looked up from germline, CDR1 is KGHDR and CDR2 is SFDVKD. Trimming removed 3 bases at V and 0 bases at J, with 7 bases between. This CDR3 contains 14 residues.

The chain combines TRBV7-8 with TRBJ1-3, with D hard to call. The V gene lost 0 bases and the J gene lost 7 bases, with 4 bases spanning the gap. This CDR3 contains 12 residues. Germline CDR1 reads SGHVS; CDR2 reads FQNEAQ. DNA of the CDR3: TGTGCCAGCAGCTTAGCTCGGAACACCATATATTTT. Protein: CASSLARNTIYF.

V is TRBV10-3 and J is TRBJ2-2, with 10 bases matching TRBD2. Trimming cost V 6 bases and J 1 base; bases outside gene matches: 5. In germline, CDR1 is ENHRY, CDR2 SYGVKD. CDR3 length: 16 residues. Written as DNA, the CDR3 is TGTGCCATCAGGACCGGACTAGCGGTGAACACCGGGGAGCTGTTTTTT. Protein: CAIRTGLAVNTGELFF.

The V call is TRBV18, the J call TRBJ2-5, with TRBD1 matching 7 bases. The CDR3 sequence is 15 residues long. The V gene's germline CDR1 is KGHSH and CDR2 LQKENI. V was pared by 2 bases and J by 2 bases, with 5 bases of the junction left unmatched. The DNA of the CDR3 is TGTGCCAGCTCACCAAACAGGGGTAGTCAAGAGACCCAGTACTTC. This gives the protein CASSPNRGSQETQYF.